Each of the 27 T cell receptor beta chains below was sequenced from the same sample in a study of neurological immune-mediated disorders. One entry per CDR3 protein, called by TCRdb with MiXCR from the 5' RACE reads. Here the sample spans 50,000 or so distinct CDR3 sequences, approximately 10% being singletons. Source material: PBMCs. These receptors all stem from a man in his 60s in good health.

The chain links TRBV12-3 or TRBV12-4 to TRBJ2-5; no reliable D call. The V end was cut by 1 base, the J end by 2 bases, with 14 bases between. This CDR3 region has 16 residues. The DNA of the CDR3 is TGTGCCAGCAGTTTAGGCTCGCAGGCCCGGCAAGAGACCCAGTACTTC. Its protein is CASSLGSQARQETQYF.

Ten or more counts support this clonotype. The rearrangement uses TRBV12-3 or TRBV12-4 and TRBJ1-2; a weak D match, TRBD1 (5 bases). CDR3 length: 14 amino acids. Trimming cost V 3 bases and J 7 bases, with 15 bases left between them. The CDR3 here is CASSFGGWSLGYTF. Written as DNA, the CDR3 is TGTGCCAGCAGTTTTGGGGGGTGGTCTCTTGGCTACACCTTC.

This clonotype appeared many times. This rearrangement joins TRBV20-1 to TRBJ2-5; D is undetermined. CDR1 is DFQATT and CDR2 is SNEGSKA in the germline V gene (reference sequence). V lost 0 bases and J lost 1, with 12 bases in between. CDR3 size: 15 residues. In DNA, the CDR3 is TGCAGTGCTAGAGATCCCCCCCGGGCCCAAGAGACCCAGTACTTC. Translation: CSARDPPRAQETQYF.

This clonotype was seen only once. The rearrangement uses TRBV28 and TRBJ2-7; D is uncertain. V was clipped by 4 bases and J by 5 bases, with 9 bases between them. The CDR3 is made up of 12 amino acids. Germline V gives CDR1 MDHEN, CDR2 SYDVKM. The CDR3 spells CASSSLEHEQYF. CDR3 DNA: TGTGCCAGCAGTTCTTTAGAACACGAGCAGTACTTC.

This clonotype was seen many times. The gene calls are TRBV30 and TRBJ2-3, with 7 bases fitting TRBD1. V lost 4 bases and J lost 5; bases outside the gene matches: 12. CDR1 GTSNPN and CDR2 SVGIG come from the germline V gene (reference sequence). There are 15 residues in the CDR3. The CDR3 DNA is TGTGCCTGGAACCCAAGGGACAGCCTTGTAGATACGCAGTATTTT. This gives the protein CAWNPRDSLVDTQYF.

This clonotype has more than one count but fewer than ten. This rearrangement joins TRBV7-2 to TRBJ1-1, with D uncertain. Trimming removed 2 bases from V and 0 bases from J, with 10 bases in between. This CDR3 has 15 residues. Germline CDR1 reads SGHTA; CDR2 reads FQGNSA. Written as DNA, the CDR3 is TGTGCCAGCAGCTTACCACCCCGCATGAACACTGAAGCTTTCTTT. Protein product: CASSLPPRMNTEAFF.

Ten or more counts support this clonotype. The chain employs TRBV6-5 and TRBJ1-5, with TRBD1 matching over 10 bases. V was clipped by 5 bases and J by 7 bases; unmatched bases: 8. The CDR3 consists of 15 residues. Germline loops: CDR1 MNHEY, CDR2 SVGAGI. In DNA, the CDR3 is TGTGCCAGCAGTACGGGACAGGGGAGGGGGCAGCCCCAGCATTTT. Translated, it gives CASSTGQGRGQPQHF.

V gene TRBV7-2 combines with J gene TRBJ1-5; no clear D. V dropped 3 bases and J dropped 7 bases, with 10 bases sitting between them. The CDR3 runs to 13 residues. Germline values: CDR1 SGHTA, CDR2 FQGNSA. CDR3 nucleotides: TGTGCCAGCAGCTTGACGGCTTTGCAGCCCCAGCATTTT. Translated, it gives CASSLTALQPQHF.

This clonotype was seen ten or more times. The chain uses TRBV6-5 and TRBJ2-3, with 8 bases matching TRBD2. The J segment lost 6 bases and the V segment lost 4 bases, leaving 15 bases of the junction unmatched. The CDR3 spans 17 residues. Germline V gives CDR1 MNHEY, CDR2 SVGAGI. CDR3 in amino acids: CASSSGFAGGLMDTQYF. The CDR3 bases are TGTGCCAGCAGTTCGGGCTTCGCGGGGGGACTCATGGATACGCAGTATTTT.

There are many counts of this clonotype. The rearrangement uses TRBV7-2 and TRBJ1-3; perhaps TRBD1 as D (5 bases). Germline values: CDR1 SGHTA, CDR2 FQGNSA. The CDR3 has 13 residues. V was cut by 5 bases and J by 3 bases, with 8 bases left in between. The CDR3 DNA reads TGTGCCAGCAGCCAGGGAGATGGAAACACCATATATTTT. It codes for CASSQGDGNTIYF.

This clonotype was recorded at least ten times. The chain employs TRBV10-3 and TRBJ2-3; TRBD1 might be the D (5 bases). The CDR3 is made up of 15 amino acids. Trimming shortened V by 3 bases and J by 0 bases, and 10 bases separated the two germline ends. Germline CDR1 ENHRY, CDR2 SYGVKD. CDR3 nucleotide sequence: TGTGCCATCAGTGAAACAGGAACTAGCACAGATACGCAGTATTTT. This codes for CAISETGTSTDTQYF.

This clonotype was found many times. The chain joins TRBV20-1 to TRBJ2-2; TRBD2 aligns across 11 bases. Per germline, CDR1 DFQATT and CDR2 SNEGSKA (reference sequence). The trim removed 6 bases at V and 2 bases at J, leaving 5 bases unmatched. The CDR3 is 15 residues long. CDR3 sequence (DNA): TGCAGTGCCACCCTAGCGGGGGGCAACACCGGGGAGCTGTTTTTT. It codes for CSATLAGGNTGELFF.

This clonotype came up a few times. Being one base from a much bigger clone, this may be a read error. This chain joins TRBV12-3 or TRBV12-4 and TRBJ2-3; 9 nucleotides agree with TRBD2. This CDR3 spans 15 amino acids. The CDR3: CASRPLAGHGDMQYF. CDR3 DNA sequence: TGTGCCAGCAGGCCCCTAGCGGGGCATGGGGATATGCAGTATTTT.

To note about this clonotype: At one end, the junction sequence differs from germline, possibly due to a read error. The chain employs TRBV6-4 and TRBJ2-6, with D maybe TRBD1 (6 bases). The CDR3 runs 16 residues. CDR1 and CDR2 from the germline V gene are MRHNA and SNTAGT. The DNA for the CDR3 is TGTGCCAGCAGTGGGACAGAGGGCGCTGGGGCCAACGTCCTGACCTTC. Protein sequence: CASSGTEGAGANVLTF.

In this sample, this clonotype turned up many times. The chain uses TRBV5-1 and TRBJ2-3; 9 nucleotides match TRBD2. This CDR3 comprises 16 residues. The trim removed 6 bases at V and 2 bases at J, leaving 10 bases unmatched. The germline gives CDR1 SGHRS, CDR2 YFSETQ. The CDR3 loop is CASTRNAGGSTDTQYF. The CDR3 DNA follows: TGCGCCAGCACGCGTAACGCGGGGGGGTCCACAGATACGCAGTATTTT.

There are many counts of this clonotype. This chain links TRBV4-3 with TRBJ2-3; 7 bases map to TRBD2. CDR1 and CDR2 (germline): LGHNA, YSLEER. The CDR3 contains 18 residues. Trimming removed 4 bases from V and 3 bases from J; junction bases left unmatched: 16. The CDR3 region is CASSRGVESGVFTDTQYF. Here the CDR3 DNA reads TGCGCCAGCAGCCGGGGGGTCGAGAGCGGGGTATTTACAGATACGCAGTATTTT.

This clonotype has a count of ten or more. The CDR3 loop reads CASSLESFSGNTIYF. The DNA for the CDR3 is TGTGCCAGCAGCTTAGAGTCGTTCTCTGGAAACACCATATATTTT. The chain carries TRBV11-2 and TRBJ1-3; unclear D gene. In germline, CDR1 is SGHAT, CDR2 FQNNGV. The CDR3 sequence is 15 residues long. Trimming left V 0 bases short and J 0 bases short, with 6 bases between.

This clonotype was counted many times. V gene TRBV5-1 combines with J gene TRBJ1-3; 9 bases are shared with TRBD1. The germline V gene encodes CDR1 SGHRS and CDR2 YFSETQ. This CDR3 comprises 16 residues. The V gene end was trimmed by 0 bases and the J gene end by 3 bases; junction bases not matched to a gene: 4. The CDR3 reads CASSLETGGGGNTIYF. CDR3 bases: TGCGCCAGCAGCTTGGAAACAGGGGGCGGTGGAAACACCATATATTTT.

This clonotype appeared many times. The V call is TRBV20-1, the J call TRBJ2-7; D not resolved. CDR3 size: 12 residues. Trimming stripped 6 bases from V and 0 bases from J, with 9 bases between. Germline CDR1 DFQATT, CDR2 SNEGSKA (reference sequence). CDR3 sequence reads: CSAWGASYEQYF. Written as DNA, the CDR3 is TGCAGTGCCTGGGGTGCCTCCTACGAGCAGTACTTC.

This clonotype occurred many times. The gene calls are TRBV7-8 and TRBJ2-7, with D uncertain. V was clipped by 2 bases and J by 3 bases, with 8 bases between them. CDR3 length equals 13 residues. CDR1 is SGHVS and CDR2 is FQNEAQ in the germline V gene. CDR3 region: CASSLSQIYEQYF. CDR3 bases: TGTGCCAGCAGCTTATCACAAATCTACGAGCAGTACTTC.

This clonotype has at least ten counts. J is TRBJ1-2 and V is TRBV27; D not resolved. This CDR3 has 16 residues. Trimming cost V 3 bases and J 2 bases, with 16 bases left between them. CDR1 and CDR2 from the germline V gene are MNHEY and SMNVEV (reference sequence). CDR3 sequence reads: CASSFISPGGNYGYTF. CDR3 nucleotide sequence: TGTGCCAGCAGTTTTATCTCCCCAGGCGGAAACTATGGCTACACCTTC.

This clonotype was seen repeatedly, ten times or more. CDR3 amino acids: CASSVTGSDEQYF. The CDR3 nucleotides are TGCGCCAGCAGCGTAACAGGGAGTGACGAGCAGTACTTC. The rearrangement uses TRBV4-3 and TRBJ2-7, with TRBD1 as a possible D gene (6 bases). Trimming pared 5 bases from V and 5 bases from J, leaving 13 bases between. The CDR3 runs to 13 residues. CDR1 is LGHNA, CDR2 YSLEER, per germline.

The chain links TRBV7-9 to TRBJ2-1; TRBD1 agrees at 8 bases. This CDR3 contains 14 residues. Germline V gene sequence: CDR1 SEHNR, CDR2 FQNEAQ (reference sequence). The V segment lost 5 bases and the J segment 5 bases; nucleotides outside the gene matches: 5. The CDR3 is CASSLTTGDNEQFF. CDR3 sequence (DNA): TGTGCCAGCAGCCTAACGACAGGGGACAATGAGCAGTTCTTC. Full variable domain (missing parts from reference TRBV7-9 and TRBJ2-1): DTGVSQNPRHKITKRGQNVTFRCDPISEHNRLYWYRQTLGQGPEFLTYFQNEAQLEKSRLLSDRFSAERPKGSFSTLEIQRTEQGDSAMYLCASSLTTGDNEQFFGPGTRLTVL.

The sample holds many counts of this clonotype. The CDR3 protein is CASRLDPQSNEKLFF. CDR3 DNA sequence: TGTGCCAGCAGGCTCGATCCCCAATCAAATGAAAAACTGTTTTTT. V gene TRBV6-6 combines with J gene TRBJ1-4; D is unresolved. The V gene lost 6 bases and the J gene lost 5 bases, with 16 bases spanning the gap. This CDR3 spans 15 amino acids. CDR1 and CDR2 from the germline V gene are MNHNY and SVGAGI (reference sequence).

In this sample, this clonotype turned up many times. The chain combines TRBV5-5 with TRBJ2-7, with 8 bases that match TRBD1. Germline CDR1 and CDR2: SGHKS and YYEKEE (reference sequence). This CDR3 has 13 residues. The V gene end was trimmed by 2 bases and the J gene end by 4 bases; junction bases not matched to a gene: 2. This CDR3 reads CASSFTGGYEQYF. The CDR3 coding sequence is TGTGCCAGCAGCTTTACAGGGGGGTACGAGCAGTACTTC.

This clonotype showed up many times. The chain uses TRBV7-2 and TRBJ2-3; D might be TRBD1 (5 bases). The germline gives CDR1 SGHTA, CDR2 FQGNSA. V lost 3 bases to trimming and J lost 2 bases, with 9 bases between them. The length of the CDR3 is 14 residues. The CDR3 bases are TGTGCCAGCAGCTTGGGGCCCCTCACAGATACGCAGTATTTT. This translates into CASSLGPLTDTQYF.

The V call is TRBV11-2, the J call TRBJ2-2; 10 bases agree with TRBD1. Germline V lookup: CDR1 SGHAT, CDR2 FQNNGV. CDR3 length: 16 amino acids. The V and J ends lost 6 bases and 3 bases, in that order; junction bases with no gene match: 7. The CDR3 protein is CASRTPGTGDTGELFF. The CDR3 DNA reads TGTGCCAGCAGGACGCCGGGGACAGGGGACACCGGGGAGCTGTTTTTT.